This T cell receptor beta chain was recorded in a study of OX40 agonist ivuxolimab in advanced cancers. Sequenced by immunoSEQ multiplex PCR; TCRdb stores in-frame clones only, minus some. There are tens of thousands of clones in the sample; about 87% occur only once, and roughly 5% lies in the top ten. This clone was detected once. Germline CDR1 and CDR2: SGHTA and FQGNSA. This CDR3 region has 15 residues. J gave up 3 bases and V 0 bases, and 2 bases lay outside the gene matches. The sequencing here drew on CD4+ or CD8+ T cells sorted from blood, taken in a trial of the OX40 agonist ivuxolimab. This receptor was taken from an adult with an advanced solid tumor such as melanoma, head and neck, liver or kidney cancer. The chain combines TRBV7-2 with TRBJ2-7; TRBD2 agrees at 10 bases. CDR3 amino acids: CASSLAGLAVYEQYF. DNA of the CDR3: TGTGCCAGCAGCTTAGCCGGACTAGCGGTCTACGAGCAGTACTTC.